This TCR beta chain was recorded in a study of healthy donors' naive CD4 and CD8 T cells. Study conclusions and caveats: CDR3 charge plus V and J genes appeared to account for around an eighth of CD4/CD8 variance.

The germline V gene encodes CDR1 SGHAT and CDR2 FQDESV (reference sequence). Deletions cut 5 bases from V and 8 bases from J, with 10 bases between. The CDR3 has 12 residues. Starting from around 470 ng of total RNA, TCR libraries were made with linear amplification. MiXCR was run by TCRdb on the reads, yielding one entry per CDR3 protein. This table holds approximately 200,000 distinct CDR3 sequences, around 74% found once. Regarding this clonotype: Its antigen is still unknown.

The specimen sequenced was naive CD4+ and CD8+ T cells sorted from blood, pooled from several donors. The source is a pool of human donors in good health; the sample pools cells from several healthy donors. The chain has TRBV11-1 and TRBJ2-1; maybe TRBD2 (5 bases). CDR3 region: CASSPGSHEQFF. The CDR3 bases are TGTGCCAGCAGCCCGGGGTCCCATGAGCAGTTCTTC.